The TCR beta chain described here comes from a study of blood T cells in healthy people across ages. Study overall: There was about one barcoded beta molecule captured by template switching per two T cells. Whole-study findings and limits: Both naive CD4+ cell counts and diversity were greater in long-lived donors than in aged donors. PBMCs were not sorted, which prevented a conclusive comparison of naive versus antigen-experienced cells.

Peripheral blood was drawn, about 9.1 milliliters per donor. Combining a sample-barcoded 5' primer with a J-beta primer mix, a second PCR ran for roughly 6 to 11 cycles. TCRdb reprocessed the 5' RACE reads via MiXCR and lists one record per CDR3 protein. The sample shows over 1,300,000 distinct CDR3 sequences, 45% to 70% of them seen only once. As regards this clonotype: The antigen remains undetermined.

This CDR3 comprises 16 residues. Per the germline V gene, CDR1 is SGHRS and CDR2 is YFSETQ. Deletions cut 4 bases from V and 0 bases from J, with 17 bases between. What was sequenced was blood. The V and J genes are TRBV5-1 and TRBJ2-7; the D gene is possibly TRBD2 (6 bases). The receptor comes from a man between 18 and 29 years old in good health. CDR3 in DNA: TGCGCCAGCAGCCCCCGACCCCGGGGGAGCTCCTACGAGCAGTACTTC. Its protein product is CASSPRPRGSSYEQYF.